The 32 T cell receptor beta chains below all came from one sample that was sequenced in a study of blood T cell repertoires in COVID-19. The table came from immunoSEQ multiplex PCR; TCRdb's copy has only in-frame clones and leaves some out. This table has around 340,000 clones, almost 90% appearing once. The sample was PBMCs or T cells enriched from blood (not recorded which). The receptor set was obtained from a woman in her 30s who had been exposed to COVID-19.

This chain uses TRBV12-3 or TRBV12-4 with TRBJ2-1, with D unclear. V lost 4 bases and J 8 bases, leaving 9 bases between the germline ends. The CDR3 is 12 residues long. As DNA, the CDR3 is TGTGCCAGCAGTTACATTAAACATGAGCAGTTCTTC. It is translated as CASSYIKHEQFF.

This sequence joins TRBV30 and TRBJ2-1; TRBD2 aligns across 10 bases. Trimming took 3 bases from V and 9 from J; bases not matched to a gene: 8. CDR3 length: 14 residues. Germline CDR1 GTSNPN, CDR2 SVGIG (reference sequence). This CDR3 reads CAWRKAGGPGEQFF. The CDR3 DNA sequence: TGTGCCTGGAGAAAAGCGGGAGGGCCCGGTGAGCAGTTCTTC.

The chain couples TRBV5-4 to TRBJ1-1, with D uncertain. Germline V lookup: CDR1 SGHNT, CDR2 YYREEE (reference sequence). The germline V and J ends were trimmed by 4 bases and 3 bases, with 16 bases remaining between them. The length of the CDR3 is 15 residues. This chain's CDR3 is CASSPGRVWDTEAFF. In DNA form, the CDR3 reads TGTGCCAGCAGCCCGGGGAGGGTCTGGGACACTGAAGCTTTCTTT.

The genes are TRBV6-5 and TRBJ1-1; D gene uncertain. V shed 10 bases and J shed 11 bases, with 20 bases lying between them. There are 12 residues in the CDR3. Germline lookup yields CDR1 MNHEY and CDR2 SVGAGI. The chain's CDR3 is CATLLSGVGAFF. The DNA for the CDR3 is TGTGCCACCCTACTGTCGGGAGTTGGGGCTTTCTTT.

The V and J genes are TRBV5-4 and TRBJ1-1; D perhaps matches TRBD1 (5 bases). The CDR3 covers 15 residues. V was cut by 3 bases and J by 5 bases, with 17 bases left in between. Germline V CDR1 and CDR2: SGHNT, YYREEE (reference sequence). The CDR3 coding sequence is TGTGCCAGCAGCTCCGCCGGATCGGGGGGAACTGAAGCTTTCTTT. Translating it yields CASSSAGSGGTEAFF.

The J gene is TRBJ1-4, the V gene TRBV6-6; 11 bases are shared with TRBD1. CDR3 length: 18 amino acids. Per germline, CDR1 MNHNY and CDR2 SVGAGI (reference sequence). V was clipped by 5 bases and J by 5 bases; unmatched bases: 13. CDR3 in DNA: TGTGCCAGCAGTCCCCCCCCCGGGACAGGGGGAAGCAATGAAAAACTGTTTTTT. It codes for CASSPPPGTGGSNEKLFF.

V is TRBV27 and J is TRBJ1-2; 7 positions match TRBD1. CDR1 is MNHEY and CDR2 is SMNVEV in the germline V gene (reference sequence). The J segment lost 5 bases and the V segment lost 5 bases, leaving 5 bases of the junction unmatched. The CDR3 is 13 amino acids. CDR3 DNA: TGTGCCAGCAGTCACCCAGGGGGGTATGGCTACACCTTC. Amino acids: CASSHPGGYGYTF.

The chain employs TRBV29-1 and TRBJ1-5; 10 bases are shared with TRBD1. The CDR3 loop spans 14 amino acids. V dropped 7 bases and J dropped 5; count of bases not matched to a gene: 8. Germline loops: CDR1 SQVTM, CDR2 ANQGSEA. CDR3 residues: CSAGSGQGHQPQHF. As DNA, the CDR3 is TGCAGCGCCGGTTCGGGACAGGGGCATCAGCCCCAGCATTTT.

The genes are TRBV27 and TRBJ2-1; perhaps TRBD1 as D (5 bases). CDR3 length: 12 amino acids. The V end was cut by 6 bases, the J end by 6 bases, with 9 bases between. Germline lookup yields CDR1 MNHEY and CDR2 SMNVEV (reference sequence). CDR3 sequence reads: CASSRVPNEQFF. The CDR3 nucleotides read TGTGCCAGCAGCAGGGTACCCAATGAGCAGTTCTTC.

The V gene is TRBV3-1 (or the pseudogene TRBV3-2), the J gene TRBJ1-1, with a weak D call TRBD1 (6 bases). The CDR3 sequence is 15 residues long. Germline V gene lookup returns CDR1 LGHDT and CDR2 YNNKEL (reference sequence). The V and J ends lost 1 base and 8 bases respectively, with 17 bases between them. The CDR3, as DNA: TGTGCCAGCAGCCAAGTTTCTTCGGGGACACCCGAAGCTTTCTTT. Translation gives CASSQVSSGTPEAFF.

This clone was observed a few times. The chain carries TRBV10-3 and TRBJ1-1; tentative D call: TRBD1 (6 bases). CDR1 and CDR2 from the germline V gene are ENHRY and SYGVKD. The germline V and J ends were trimmed by 3 bases and 0 bases, with 8 bases remaining between them. This CDR3 spans 14 amino acids. The CDR3 DNA reads TGTGCCATCAGTGAAGGGGGTATGAACACTGAAGCTTTCTTT. This sequence encodes CAISEGGMNTEAFF.

CDR3 DNA sequence: TGTGCCAGTGGGACAGGGGGCGCGAATGGGAACACTGAAGCTTTCTTT. This gives the protein CASGTGGANGNTEAFF. This chain links TRBV28 with TRBJ1-1, with TRBD1 matching over 12 bases. Germline V gene data show CDR1 as MDHEN and CDR2 as SYDVKM. J gave up 1 base and V 9 bases, and 9 bases lay outside the gene matches. The CDR3 contains 16 residues.

The chain is built from TRBV6-5 and TRBJ2-2, with 7 bases fitting TRBD1. The CDR3 runs 15 residues. Looked up from germline, CDR1 is MNHEY and CDR2 is SVGAGI. Losses at the gene ends were 5 bases for V and 8 bases for J; bases not matched to a gene: 11. The CDR3 bases are TGTGCCAGCAGTCCGGAGACAGGGTTTGGAGGGGAGCTGTTTTTT. It translates to CASSPETGFGGELFF.

The rearrangement links TRBV7-2 to TRBJ2-7, with 9 bases fitting TRBD2. The CDR3 totals 15 residues. Germline V gene sequence: CDR1 SGHTA, CDR2 FQGNSA. V shed 4 bases and J 3 bases; nucleotides not matched to a gene: 7. The CDR3 reads CASSYSSGIFYEQYF. The CDR3 DNA is TGTGCCAGCAGCTACTCTAGCGGGATTTTCTACGAGCAGTACTTC.

Only one count was recorded for this clone. The rearrangement joins TRBV2 to TRBJ2-7; D perhaps matches TRBD2 (5 bases). V lost 1 base and J lost 3, with 10 bases in between. The CDR3 is made up of 14 amino acids. The germline V gene encodes CDR1 SNHLY and CDR2 FYNNEI. CDR3 region: CASSEGTTSYEQYF. The CDR3 DNA follows: TGTGCCAGCAGTGAAGGTACTACTAGCTACGAGCAGTACTTC.

The chain links TRBV5-6 to TRBJ1-2; weak D call: TRBD1 (6 bases). The CDR3 totals 16 residues. V dropped 4 bases and J dropped 3 bases, with 19 bases sitting between them. Germline V gene data show CDR1 as SGHDT and CDR2 as YYEEEE. CDR3 nucleotide sequence: TGTGCCAGCAGCGGCAACGACAGGCCGCACTACTATGGCTACACCTTC. Its translation is CASSGNDRPHYYGYTF.

Here the CDR3 reads CASSHPTGLGADTQYF. CDR3 nucleotides: TGCGCCAGCAGCCACCCGACAGGGCTGGGTGCAGATACGCAGTATTTT. The chain recombines TRBV4-1 with TRBJ2-3, with TRBD1 matching 7 bases. This CDR3 comprises 16 residues. CDR1 is MGHRA and CDR2 is YSYEKL in the germline V gene. The V segment lost 3 bases and the J segment 4 bases; nucleotides outside the gene matches: 10.

This clone has a handful of counts. The V gene is TRBV2, the J gene TRBJ2-5, with TRBD1 identical over 8 bases. Germline trimming cut 5 bases from V and 4 bases from J; bases unmatched to any gene: 6. Per germline, CDR1 SNHLY and CDR2 FYNNEI. The CDR3 is 14 residues long. The CDR3, as DNA: TGTGCCAGCAGTAGAGGGACAGGCCGAGAGACCCAGTACTTC. Translated, it gives CASSRGTGRETQYF.

This clone appeared once. CDR3 nucleotides: TGCGCCAGCTCGGGCGGGACAGGGGGCTACGAGCAGTACTTC. This encodes CASSGGTGGYEQYF. The chain links TRBV10-1 to TRBJ2-7, with 11 positions matching TRBD1. The length of the CDR3 is 14 residues. V was pared by 8 bases and J by 3 bases, with 6 bases of the junction left unmatched. Germline V gene sequence: CDR1 WNHNN, CDR2 SYGVQD (reference sequence).

V usage is TRBV6-5 and J usage is TRBJ2-7, with D uncertain. V lost 0 bases and J 4 bases, leaving 13 bases between the germline ends. Germline V gives CDR1 MNHEY, CDR2 SVGAGI. The CDR3 has 15 amino acids. The DNA of the CDR3 is TGTGCCAGCAGTTACTCGAGGTGGGTGGGTTACGAGCAGTACTTC. As protein: CASSYSRWVGYEQYF.

This sequence joins TRBV11-2 and TRBJ2-1; 10 bases are a match to TRBD2. Germline V gives CDR1 SGHAT, CDR2 FQNNGV. This CDR3 contains 15 residues. V was clipped by 5 bases and J by 3 bases; unmatched bases: 4. CDR3 DNA sequence: TGTGCCAGCAGCGAAACTAGCGGGAACTACAATGAGCAGTTCTTC. Its protein is CASSETSGNYNEQFF. Full variable domain (rest looked up from reference TRBV11-2 and TRBJ2-1): EAGVAQSPRYKIIEKRQSVAFWCNPISGHATLYWYQQILGQGPKLLIQFQNNGVVDDSQLPKDRFSAERLKGVDSTLKIQPAKLEDSAVYLCASSETSGNYNEQFFGPGTRLTVL.

This chain joins TRBV18 and TRBJ2-2; 10 nucleotides align to TRBD2. CDR3 length: 17 residues. The J segment lost 6 bases and the V segment lost 3 bases, leaving 10 bases of the junction unmatched. Germline values: CDR1 KGHSH, CDR2 LQKENI. In nucleotides, the CDR3 is TGTGCCAGCTCACCCCAAATTGCCGGGACTAGCGCCGGGGAGCTGTTTTTT. Amino acids: CASSPQIAGTSAGELFF.

The chain carries TRBV19 and TRBJ1-4, with no clear D. The ends were cut back, 3 bases at V and 5 bases at J, with 10 bases in the middle. This CDR3 is 14 amino acids long. Germline-derived CDR1 and CDR2 are LNHDA and SQIVND (reference sequence). CDR3 in DNA: TGTGCCAGTAGTATGCAGACCGGGAATGAAAAACTGTTTTTT. Its translation: CASSMQTGNEKLFF.

The chain uses TRBV9 and TRBJ1-6; 11 bases are shared with TRBD1. Trimming took 3 bases from V and 7 from J; bases not matched to a gene: 9. Germline V CDR1 and CDR2: SGDLS, YYNGEE. This CDR3 has 17 amino acids. The CDR3 is CASSGTGTGGDNSPLHF. CDR3 DNA sequence: TGTGCCAGCAGCGGAACCGGGACAGGGGGAGACAATTCACCCCTCCACTTT.

J is TRBJ1-2 and V is TRBV7-9; the D is unclear. The ends were cut back, 5 bases at V and 2 bases at J, with 9 bases in the middle. The CDR3 runs to 13 residues. CDR1 is SEHNR, CDR2 FQNEAQ, per germline (reference sequence). The CDR3 DNA reads TGTGCCAGCAGCCACACAGAGAACTATGGCTACACCTTC. This translates into CASSHTENYGYTF. The variable domain in full, completed from reference TRBV7-9 and TRBJ1-2, reads DTGVSQNPRHKITKRGQNVTFRCDPISEHNRLYWYRQTLGQGPEFLTYFQNEAQLEKSRLLSDRFSAERPKGSFSTLEIQRTEQGDSAMYLCASSHTENYGYTFGSGTRLTVV.

The rearrangement uses TRBV6-5 and TRBJ1-1; 7 positions match TRBD1. CDR1 MNHEY and CDR2 SVGAGI come from the germline V gene. V lost 4 bases, J lost 6 bases, and 11 bases stayed unmatched. The CDR3 totals 15 residues. CDR3 amino acids: CASSLQGPERSEAFF. DNA of the CDR3: TGTGCCAGCAGTTTACAGGGGCCAGAACGCTCTGAAGCTTTCTTT.

CDR3 DNA sequence: TGTGCCAGCAGGGGTACCAGGGGGGGACAGGGCTGTCACTGGAACTATGGCTACACCTTC. Its protein is CASRGTRGGQGCHWNYGYTF. V is TRBV6-4 and J is TRBJ1-2; 9 bases agree with TRBD1. This CDR3 contains 20 residues. V lost 6 bases, J lost 2 bases, and 22 bases stayed unmatched. The V gene's germline CDR1 is MRHNA and CDR2 SNTAGT.

The chain combines TRBV4-2 with TRBJ2-7; 10 bases are shared with TRBD2. Germline-derived CDR1 and CDR2 are LGHNA and YNFKEQ. Trimming cost V 3 bases and J 1 base; bases outside gene matches: 6. This CDR3 is 16 amino acids long. The CDR3 spells CASSHPPGLASYEQYF. CDR3 bases: TGTGCCAGCAGCCACCCACCGGGACTAGCGTCCTACGAGCAGTACTTC.

The CDR3: CASSLAGTLAQETQYF. The DNA of the CDR3 is TGTGCCAGCAGCTTAGCCGGGACTCTCGCCCAAGAGACCCAGTACTTC. This rearrangement joins TRBV11-2 to TRBJ2-5, with TRBD2 as a possible D gene (6 bases). The V gene lost 1 base and the J gene lost 1 base, with 13 bases spanning the gap. The CDR3 consists of 16 residues. Germline CDR1 reads SGHAT; CDR2 reads FQNNGV.

This clone showed up just once. The chain couples TRBV2 to TRBJ1-1, with D unresolved. Germline V gene data show CDR1 as SNHLY and CDR2 as FYNNEI. The CDR3 has 13 residues. Trimming pared 3 bases from V and 5 bases from J, leaving 10 bases between. As DNA, the CDR3 is TGTGCCAGCAGTGAGTGGGGAGGGACTGAAGCTTTCTTT. Its protein is CASSEWGGTEAFF.

V is TRBV5-1 and J is TRBJ1-2; D uncertain. The CDR3 spans 12 residues. From germline, CDR1 is SGHRS and CDR2 YFSETQ. V was shortened by 4 bases and J by 6 bases, with 10 bases between the two germline ends. The CDR3: CASSPLTDGYTF. In DNA form, the CDR3 reads TGCGCCAGCAGCCCCCTCACGGATGGCTACACCTTC.

This clone occurred once. The chain combines TRBV4-2 with TRBJ1-5; D gene unclear. The CDR3 has 13 residues. The germline gives CDR1 LGHNA, CDR2 YNFKEQ. Trimming pared 4 bases from V and 5 bases from J, leaving 9 bases between. The CDR3 DNA is TGTGCCAGCAGCCCACGAGAGGATCAGCCCCAGCATTTT. Translation: CASSPREDQPQHF.